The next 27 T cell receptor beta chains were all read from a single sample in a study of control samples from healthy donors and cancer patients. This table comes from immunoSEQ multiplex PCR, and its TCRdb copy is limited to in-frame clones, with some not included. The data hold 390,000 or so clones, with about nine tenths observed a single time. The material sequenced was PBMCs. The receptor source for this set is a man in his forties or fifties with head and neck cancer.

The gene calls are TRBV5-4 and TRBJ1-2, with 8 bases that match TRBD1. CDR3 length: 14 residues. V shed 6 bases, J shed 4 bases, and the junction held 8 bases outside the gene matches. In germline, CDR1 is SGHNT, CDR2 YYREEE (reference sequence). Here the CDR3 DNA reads TGTGCCAGCAAGCAGACAGGGGAGGGCTATGGCTACACCTTC. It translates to CASKQTGEGYGYTF. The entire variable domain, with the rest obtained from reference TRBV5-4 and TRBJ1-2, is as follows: ETGVTQSPTHLIKTRGQQVTLRCSSQSGHNTVSWYQQALGQGPQFIFQYYREEENGRGNFPPRFSGLQFPNYSSELNVNALELDDSALYLCASKQTGEGYGYTFGSGTRLTVV.

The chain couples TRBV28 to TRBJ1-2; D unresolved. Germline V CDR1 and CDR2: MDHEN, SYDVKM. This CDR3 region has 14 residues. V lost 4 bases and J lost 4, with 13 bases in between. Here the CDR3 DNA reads TGTGCCAGCAGTTCCCCGGGCGGGATCTATGGCTACACCTTC. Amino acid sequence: CASSSPGGIYGYTF.

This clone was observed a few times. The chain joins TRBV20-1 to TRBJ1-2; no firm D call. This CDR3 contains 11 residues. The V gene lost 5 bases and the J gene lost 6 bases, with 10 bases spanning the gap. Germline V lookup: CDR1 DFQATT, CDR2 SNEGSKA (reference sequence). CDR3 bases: TGCAGTGCTGTACTAGGTGATGGCTACACCTTC. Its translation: CSAVLGDGYTF.

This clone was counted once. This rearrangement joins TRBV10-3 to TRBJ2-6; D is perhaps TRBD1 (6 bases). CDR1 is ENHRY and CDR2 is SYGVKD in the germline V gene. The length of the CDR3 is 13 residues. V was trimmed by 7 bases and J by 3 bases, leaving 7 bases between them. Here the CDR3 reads CAITGDGANVLTF. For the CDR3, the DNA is TGTGCCATCACAGGGGATGGGGCCAACGTCCTGACTTTC.

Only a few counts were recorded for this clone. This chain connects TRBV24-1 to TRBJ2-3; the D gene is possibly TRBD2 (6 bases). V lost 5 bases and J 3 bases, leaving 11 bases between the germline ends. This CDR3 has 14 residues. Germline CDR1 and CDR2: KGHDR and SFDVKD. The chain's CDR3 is CATSAPLATDTQYF. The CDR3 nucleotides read TGTGCCACCAGTGCCCCACTAGCTACAGATACGCAGTATTTT.

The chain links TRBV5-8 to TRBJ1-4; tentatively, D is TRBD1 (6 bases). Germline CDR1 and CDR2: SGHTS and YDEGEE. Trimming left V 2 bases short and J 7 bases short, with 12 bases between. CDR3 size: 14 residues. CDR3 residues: CASSFAGVGEKLFF. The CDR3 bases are TGTGCCAGCAGCTTTGCAGGGGTCGGTGAAAAACTGTTTTTT.

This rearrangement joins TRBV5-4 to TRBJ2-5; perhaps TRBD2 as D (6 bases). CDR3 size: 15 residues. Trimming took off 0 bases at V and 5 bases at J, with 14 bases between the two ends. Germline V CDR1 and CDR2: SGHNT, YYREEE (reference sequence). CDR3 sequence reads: CASSLDFGSRETQYF. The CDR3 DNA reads TGTGCCAGCAGCTTGGATTTCGGGAGCAGGGAGACCCAGTACTTC.

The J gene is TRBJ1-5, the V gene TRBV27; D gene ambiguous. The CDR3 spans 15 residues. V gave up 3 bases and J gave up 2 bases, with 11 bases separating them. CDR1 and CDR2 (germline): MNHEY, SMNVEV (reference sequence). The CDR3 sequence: CASSFRGGGNQPQHF. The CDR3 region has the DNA TGTGCCAGCAGTTTTCGGGGTGGGGGCAATCAGCCCCAGCATTTT.

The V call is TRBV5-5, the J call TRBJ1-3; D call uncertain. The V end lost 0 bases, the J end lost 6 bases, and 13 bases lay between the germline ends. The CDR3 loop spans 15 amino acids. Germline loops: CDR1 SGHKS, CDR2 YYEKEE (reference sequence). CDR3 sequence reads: CASSLAVDFENTIYF. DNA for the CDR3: TGTGCCAGCAGCTTGGCCGTGGACTTCGAAAACACCATATATTTT.

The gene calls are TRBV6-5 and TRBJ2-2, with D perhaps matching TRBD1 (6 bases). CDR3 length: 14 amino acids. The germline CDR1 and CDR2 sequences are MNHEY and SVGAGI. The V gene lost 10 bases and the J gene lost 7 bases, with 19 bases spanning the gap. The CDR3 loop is CAIGNRVIIGELFF. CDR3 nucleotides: TGTGCCATCGGAAACAGGGTAATCATCGGGGAGCTGTTTTTT.

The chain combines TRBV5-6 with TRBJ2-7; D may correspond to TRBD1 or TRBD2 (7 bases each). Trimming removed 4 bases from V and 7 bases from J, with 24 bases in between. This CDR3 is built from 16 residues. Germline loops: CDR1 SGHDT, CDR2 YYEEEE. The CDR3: CASSPVAGRGTGEQYF. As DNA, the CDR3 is TGTGCCAGCAGCCCGGTAGCGGGCAGGGGGACTGGAGAGCAGTACTTC.

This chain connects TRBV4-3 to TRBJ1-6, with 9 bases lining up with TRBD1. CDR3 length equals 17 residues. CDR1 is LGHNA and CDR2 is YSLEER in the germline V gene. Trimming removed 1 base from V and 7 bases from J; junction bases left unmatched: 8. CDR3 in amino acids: CASSQAQGAALNSPLHF. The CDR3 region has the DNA TGCGCCAGCAGCCAAGCACAGGGGGCTGCCCTAAATTCACCCCTCCACTTT.

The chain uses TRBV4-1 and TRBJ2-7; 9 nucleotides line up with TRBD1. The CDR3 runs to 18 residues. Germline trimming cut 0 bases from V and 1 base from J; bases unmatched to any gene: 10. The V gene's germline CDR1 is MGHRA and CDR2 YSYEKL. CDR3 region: CASSQDIRTGANSYEQYF. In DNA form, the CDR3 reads TGCGCCAGCAGCCAAGATATTCGGACAGGGGCCAATTCCTACGAGCAGTACTTC.

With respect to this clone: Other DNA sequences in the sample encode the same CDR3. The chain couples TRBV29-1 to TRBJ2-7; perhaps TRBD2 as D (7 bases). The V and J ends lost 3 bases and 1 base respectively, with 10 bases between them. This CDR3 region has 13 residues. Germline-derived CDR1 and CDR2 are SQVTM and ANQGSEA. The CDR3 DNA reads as TGCAGCGTTGAGGGGAGGGGGTCCTACGAGCAGTACTTC. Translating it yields CSVEGRGSYEQYF.

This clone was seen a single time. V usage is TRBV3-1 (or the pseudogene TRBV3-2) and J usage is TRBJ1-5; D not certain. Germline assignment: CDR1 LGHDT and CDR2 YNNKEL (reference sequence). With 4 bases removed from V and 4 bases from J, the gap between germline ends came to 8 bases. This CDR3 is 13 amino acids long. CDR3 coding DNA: TGTGCCAGCAGCCTAGATATGAATCAGCCCCAGCATTTT. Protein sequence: CASSLDMNQPQHF.

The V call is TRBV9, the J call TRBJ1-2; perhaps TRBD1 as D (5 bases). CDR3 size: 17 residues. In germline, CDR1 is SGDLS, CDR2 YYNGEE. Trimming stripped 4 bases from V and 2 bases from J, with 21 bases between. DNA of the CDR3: TGTGCCAGCAGCCCGCACGGACGGAGGGGCCTGAACTATGGCTACACCTTC. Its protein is CASSPHGRRGLNYGYTF.

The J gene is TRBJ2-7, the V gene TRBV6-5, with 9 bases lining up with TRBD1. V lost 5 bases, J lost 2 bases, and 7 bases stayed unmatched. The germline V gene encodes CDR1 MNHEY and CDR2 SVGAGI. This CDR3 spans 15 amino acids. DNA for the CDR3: TGTGCCAGCAGTAAGAAGGGACAGGGCCCCTACGAGCAGTACTTC. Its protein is CASSKKGQGPYEQYF.

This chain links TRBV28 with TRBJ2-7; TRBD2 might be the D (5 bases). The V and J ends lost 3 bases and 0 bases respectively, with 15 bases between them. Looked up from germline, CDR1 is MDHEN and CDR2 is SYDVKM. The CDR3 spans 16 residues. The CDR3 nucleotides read TGTGCCAGCAGTTTCCCCCGCGGGTTTAGCTCCTACGAGCAGTACTTC. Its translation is CASSFPRGFSSYEQYF. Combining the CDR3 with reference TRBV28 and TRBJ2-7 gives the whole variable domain DVKVTQSSRYLVKRTGEKVFLECVQDMDHENMFWYRQDPGLGLRLIYFSYDVKMKEKGDIPEGYSVSREKKERFSLILESASTNQTSMYLCASSFPRGFSSYEQYFGPGTRLTVT.

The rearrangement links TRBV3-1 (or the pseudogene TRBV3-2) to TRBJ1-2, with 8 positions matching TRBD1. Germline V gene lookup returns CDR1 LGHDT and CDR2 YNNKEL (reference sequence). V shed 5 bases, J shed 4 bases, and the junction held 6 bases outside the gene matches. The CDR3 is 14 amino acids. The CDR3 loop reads CASSARTGLYGYTF. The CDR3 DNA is TGTGCCAGCAGCGCACGGACAGGGCTCTATGGCTACACCTTC.

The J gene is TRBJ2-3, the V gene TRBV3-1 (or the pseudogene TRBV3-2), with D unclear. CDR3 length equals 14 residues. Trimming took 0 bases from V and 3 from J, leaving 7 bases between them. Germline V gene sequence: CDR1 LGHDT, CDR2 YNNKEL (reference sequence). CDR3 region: CASSQDWRTDTQYF. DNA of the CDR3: TGTGCCAGCAGCCAAGATTGGCGAACAGATACGCAGTATTTT.

CDR3 in DNA: TGTGCCAGCTCACCTGGGGGCACGGACACTGAAGCTTTCTTT. It codes for CASSPGGTDTEAFF. The chain carries TRBV18 and TRBJ1-1; D might be TRBD1 (6 bases). Trimming stripped 3 bases from V and 3 bases from J, with 11 bases between. The CDR3 totals 14 residues. Germline-derived CDR1 and CDR2 are KGHSH and LQKENI.

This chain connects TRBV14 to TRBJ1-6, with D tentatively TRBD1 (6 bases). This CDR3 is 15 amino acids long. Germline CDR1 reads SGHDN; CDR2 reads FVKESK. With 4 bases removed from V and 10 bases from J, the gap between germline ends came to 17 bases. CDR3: CASSLLGGLGSPLHF. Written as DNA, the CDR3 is TGTGCCAGCAGCCTTCTGGGGGGCTTGGGATCACCCCTCCACTTT.

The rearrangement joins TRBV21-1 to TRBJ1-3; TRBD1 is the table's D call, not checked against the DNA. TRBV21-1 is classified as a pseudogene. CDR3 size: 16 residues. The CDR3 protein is CASSTRDRQNRYTIYF. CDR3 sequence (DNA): TGTGCCAGCAGCACCCGGGACAGGCAAAATCGATACACCATATATTTT.

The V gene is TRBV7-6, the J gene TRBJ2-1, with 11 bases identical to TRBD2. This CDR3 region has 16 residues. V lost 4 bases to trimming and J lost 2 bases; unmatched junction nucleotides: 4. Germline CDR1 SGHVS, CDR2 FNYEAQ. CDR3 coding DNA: TGTGCCAGCAGCTATCTTAGCGGGGGGGCCTACAATGAGCAGTTCTTC. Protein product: CASSYLSGGAYNEQFF.

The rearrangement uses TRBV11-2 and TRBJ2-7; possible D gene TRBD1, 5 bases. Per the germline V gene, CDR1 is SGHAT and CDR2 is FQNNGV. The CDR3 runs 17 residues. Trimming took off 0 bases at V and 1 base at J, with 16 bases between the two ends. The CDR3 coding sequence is TGTGCCAGCAGCTTAGAAGCAGGGTTATTAGGTTCCTACGAGCAGTACTTC. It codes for CASSLEAGLLGSYEQYF.

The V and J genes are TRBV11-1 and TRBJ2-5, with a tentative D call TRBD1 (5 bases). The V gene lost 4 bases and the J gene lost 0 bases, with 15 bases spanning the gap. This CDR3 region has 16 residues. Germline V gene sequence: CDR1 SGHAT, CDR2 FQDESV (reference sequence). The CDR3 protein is CASSSRAARYQETQYF. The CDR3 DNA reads TGTGCCAGCAGCTCCAGGGCAGCTCGGTACCAAGAGACCCAGTACTTC.

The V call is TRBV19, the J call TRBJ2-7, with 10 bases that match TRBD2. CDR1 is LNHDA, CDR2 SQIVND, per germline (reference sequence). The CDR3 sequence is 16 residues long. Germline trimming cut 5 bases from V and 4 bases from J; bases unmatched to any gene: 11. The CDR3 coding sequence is TGTGCCAGTAGTGCCCGCCTAGCGGGGGCCTTGTACGAGCAGTACTTC. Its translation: CASSARLAGALYEQYF.